These 32 T cell receptor beta chains originate from one sample sequenced in a study of T cell clonality in common variable immunodeficiency. Broader study findings: In common variable immunodeficiency, TCR beta chains reportedly carried fewer deletions and N-nucleotide insertions.

Their recognized antigens are unknown. TCRdb keeps only in-frame clones here, not all; method: immunoSEQ multiplex PCR. The repertoire shows tens of thousands of clones, none seen only once; the top ten take around 4%. What was sequenced was peripheral blood mononuclear cells. The origin of the receptors is a human donor with common variable immunodeficiency.

Concerning this clone: Read sequence stops 3 residues before the CDR3 end, and the germline J gene provides the missing end. The chain links TRBV20-1 to TRBJ2-5, with D perhaps being TRBD1 or TRBD2 (5 bases each). Trimming took 4 bases from V and 4 from J, leaving 16 bases between them. Germline CDR1 reads DFQATT; CDR2 reads SNEGSKA (reference sequence). This CDR3 has 14 residues. Partial CDR3 DNA: TGCAGTGCTACTAGGGGAGAGGGGCGAGAGACC. Its translation is CSATRGEGRET. The CDR3 in full is CSATRGEGRETQYF.

Notes on this clone: The read finishes 3 residues shy of the CDR3 end, and the germline J gene is used to complete it. This chain links TRBV6-2 or TRBV6-3 with TRBJ2-7; unclear D gene. V was shortened by 6 bases and J by 1 base, with 10 bases between the two germline ends. Looked up from germline, CDR1 is MNHEY and CDR2 is SVGEGT. The CDR3 spans 13 residues. CDR3: CASSLEVSYEQYF. CDR3 bases read: TGTGCCAGCAGCCTAGAAGTTTCCTACGAG.

This clone has ten or more counts. The read ends 3 residues early relative to the CDR3; the germline J gene fills the gap. The chain employs TRBV5-6 and TRBJ2-4, with 9 bases fitting TRBD1. Germline V gene sequence: CDR1 SGHDT, CDR2 YYEEEE. The CDR3 runs 14 residues. Unmatched junction bases numbered 6, after V lost 4 bases and J lost 7 bases. CDR3 sequence: CASSKTGTGNIQYF. The sequenced CDR3 bases are TGTGCCAGCAGCAAGACCGGGACAGGGAACATT.

This clone was recorded at least ten times. The CDR3 is cut off 3 residues early in the read; its end comes from the germline J gene. V usage is TRBV29-1 and J usage is TRBJ2-5; no clear D gene. CDR3 length: 13 amino acids. Looked up from germline, CDR1 is SQVTM and CDR2 is ANQGSEA. Trimming cost V 3 bases and J 1 base, with 9 bases left between them. The covered CDR3 bases are TGCAGCGTTGATACCAGTGGCCAAGAGACC. This sequence encodes CSVDTSGQET. The full CDR3 protein is CSVDTSGQETQYF.

A few counts support this clone. The observed sequence ends 3 residues before the CDR3 terminus, with the missing tail filled in from the germline J gene. The rearrangement uses TRBV30 and TRBJ1-1; 7 bases match TRBD1. The CDR3 is 13 residues long. V was clipped by 3 bases and J by 1 base; unmatched bases: 2. Germline CDR1 is GTSNPN and CDR2 is SVGIG (reference sequence). Here the CDR3 reads CAWSSGGNTEAFF. CDR3 DNA (partial): TGTGCCTGGAGCTCAGGGGGGAACACTGAA.

In its sample, this clone was seen a few times. The read terminates 3 residues before the CDR3 end, so the remaining end is supplied by the germline J gene. V is TRBV30 and J is TRBJ1-6; D possibly corresponds to TRBD1 (5 bases). The CDR3 spans 14 residues. Trimming took 4 bases from V and 7 from J, leaving 14 bases between them. The germline gives CDR1 GTSNPN, CDR2 SVGIG (reference sequence). The CDR3 DNA, read in part, is TGTGCCTGGAAACCACAGGCCTCGAATTCACCC. This codes for CAWKPQASNSP. The complete CDR3 protein is CAWKPQASNSPLHF. The full variable domain, completed using reference TRBV30 and TRBJ1-6, is SQTIHQWPATLVQPVGSPLSLECTVEGTSNPNLYWYRQAAGRGLQLLFYSVGIGQISSEVPQNLSASRPQDRQFILSSKKLLLSDSGFYLCAWKPQASNSPLHFGNGTRLTVT.

Notes on this clone: Sequencing ends 3 residues short of the CDR3 end; the germline J gene provides the rest. This chain connects TRBV19 to TRBJ2-7, with TRBD2 matching 13 bases. Germline assignment: CDR1 LNHDA and CDR2 SQIVND (reference sequence). Trimming at V came to 5 bases and at J to 3 bases, leaving 4 bases not matched to a gene. The CDR3 has 15 residues. CDR3 residues: CASSEGLAGIYEQYF. The part of the CDR3 DNA that was read is TGTGCCAGTAGTGAGGGACTAGCGGGGATCTACGAG.

This clone was found many times. Read sequence stops 3 residues before the CDR3 end, and the germline J gene provides the missing end. V and J are TRBV7-9 and TRBJ2-3, with 8 bases aligning to TRBD2. Unmatched junction bases numbered 8, after V lost 8 bases and J lost 7 bases. The CDR3 totals 13 residues. Germline-derived CDR1 and CDR2 are SEHNR and FQNEAQ (reference sequence). The covered CDR3 bases are TGTGCCAGCGAAGGGACTAGTTCGTATACG. Protein product: CASEGTSSYT. In full, the CDR3 is CASEGTSSYTQYF.

The CDR3 loop is CASSRQNRYTGELFF. Incomplete CDR3 DNA: TGTGCCAGTAGTAGACAAAACAGGTACACCGGGGAG. The chain employs TRBV19 and TRBJ2-2; the D gene is possibly TRBD1 (5 bases). The read falls 3 residues short of the CDR3 end, and the missing part is taken from the germline J gene. V was clipped by 4 bases and J by 3 bases, with 12 bases between them. The germline V gene encodes CDR1 LNHDA and CDR2 SQIVND (reference sequence). This CDR3 is 15 amino acids long.

Of note for this clone: From the germline J gene comes the end of the CDR3, since the read stops 3 residues before it. The identical CDR3 is also encoded by other nucleotide sequences in the sample. The rearrangement joins TRBV7-6 to TRBJ2-1; 7 bases are shared with TRBD2. Germline V gene lookup returns CDR1 SGHVS and CDR2 FNYEAQ. The V and J ends lost 1 base and 6 bases, in that order; junction bases with no gene match: 12. The CDR3 is 17 amino acids. The CDR3 loop reads CASSLVPPGPGGNEQFF. The CDR3 bases that were read are TGTGCCAGCAGCTTAGTCCCCCCAGGGCCGGGGGGCAATGAG.

This clone was detected only a few times. The read finishes 3 residues shy of the CDR3 end, and the germline J gene is used to complete it. This chain joins TRBV19 and TRBJ2-1, with TRBD1 matching over 8 bases. Per the germline V gene, CDR1 is LNHDA and CDR2 is SQIVND (reference sequence). The CDR3 length is 15 residues. V trimming: 5 bases; J trimming: 3 bases; junction bases outside the gene matches: 6. The sequenced part of the CDR3 DNA is TGTGCCAGTAGTTACGACAGGGGCCTCTACAATGAG. Translation gives CASSYDRGLYNE. The CDR3 as a whole reads CASSYDRGLYNEQFF.

This clone turned up a few times. The read terminates 3 residues before the CDR3 end, so the remaining end is supplied by the germline J gene. The chain links TRBV7-7 to TRBJ2-7, with D possibly matching TRBD1 (6 bases). CDR1 SSHAT and CDR2 FNYEAQ come from the germline V gene (reference sequence). The CDR3 runs to 13 residues. Trimming took 3 bases from V and 3 from J, leaving 9 bases between them. The sequenced part of the CDR3 DNA is TGTGCCAGCAGCTTGGACAGATACTACGAG. Protein: CASSLDRYYE. In full, the CDR3 is CASSLDRYYEQYF. Looking up the rest from reference TRBV7-7 and TRBJ2-7 gives the full variable domain: GAGVSQSPRYKVTKRGQDVTLRCDPISSHATLYWYQQALGQGPEFLTYFNYEAQPDKSGLPSDRFSAERPEGSISTLTIQRTEQRDSAMYRCASSLDRYYEQYFGPGTRLTVT.

Worth noting for this clone: Read sequence stops 3 residues before the CDR3 end, and the germline J gene provides the missing end. This rearrangement joins TRBV7-3 to TRBJ2-5, with 14 bases that match TRBD2. Trimming took 5 bases from V and 5 from J; bases not matched to a gene: 4. This CDR3 region has 15 residues. Germline V gene data show CDR1 as SGHTA and CDR2 as FQGTGA. The part of the CDR3 DNA that was read is TGTGCCAGCAGCCCGGGACTAGCGGGAGTTGAGACC. It translates to CASSPGLAGVET. The CDR3 as a whole reads CASSPGLAGVETQYF.

Only a few counts were recorded for this clone. Compared with germline, one end of the junction differs, possibly owing to a read error. The missing CDR3 end, 3 residues past where the read stops, is filled in from the germline J gene. The chain recombines TRBV18 with TRBJ1-5; D is undetermined. CDR1 is KGHSH and CDR2 is LQKENI in the germline V gene. CDR3 length: 14 amino acids. The CDR3: CATSPICGNQPQHF. The covered CDR3 bases are TGTGCCACCTCACCGATTTGCGGTAATCAGCCC. The variable domain in full, completed from reference TRBV18 and TRBJ1-5, reads NAGVMQNPRHLVRRRGQEARLRCSPMKGHSHVYWYRQLPEEGLKFMVYLQKENIIDESGMPKERFSAEFPKEGPSILRIQQVVRGDSAAYFCATSPICGNQPQHFGDGTRLSIL.

Concerning this clone: The read ends 3 residues shy of where the CDR3 ends; the end is completed using the germline J gene. This chain uses TRBV7-6 with TRBJ2-2; the D is unclear. Germline V CDR1 and CDR2: SGHVS, FNYEAQ. The CDR3 totals 15 residues. Trimming stripped 4 bases from V and 8 bases from J, with 17 bases between. The CDR3 DNA, read in part, is TGTGCCAGCAGCTCAACCCTGGGCCACGCAGGGGAG. It translates to CASSSTLGHAGE. The entire CDR3 is CASSSTLGHAGELFF.

This clone showed up just a few times. The read ends 3 residues early relative to the CDR3; the germline J gene fills the gap. The V and J genes are TRBV5-1 and TRBJ2-1, with D possibly TRBD2 on 5 matching bases. The CDR3 spans 17 residues. Germline values: CDR1 SGHRS, CDR2 YFSETQ. V dropped 3 bases and J dropped 6 bases, with 22 bases sitting between them. This chain's CDR3 is CASSSRVASLSLNEQFF. CDR3 DNA (partial): TGCGCCAGCAGCTCCCGCGTAGCGTCTCTATCTCTCAATGAG.

This clone has ten or more counts. The read stops 3 residues short of the end of the CDR3; the missing end is completed from the germline J gene. This chain connects TRBV6-1 to TRBJ1-1, with 8 positions matching TRBD1. The J segment lost 1 base and the V segment lost 0 bases, leaving 1 base of the junction unmatched. Germline loops: CDR1 MNHNS, CDR2 SASEGT. The CDR3 runs 15 residues. The CDR3 loop reads CASSEAGTGNTEAFF. The sequenced part of the CDR3 DNA is TGTGCCAGCAGTGAAGCCGGGACAGGGAACACTGAA.

This clone was detected only a few times. The read finishes 3 residues shy of the CDR3 end, and the germline J gene is used to complete it. The V call is TRBV19, the J call TRBJ2-3; 7 bases align to TRBD2. The CDR3 spans 14 residues. Germline lookup yields CDR1 LNHDA and CDR2 SQIVND (reference sequence). V lost 6 bases and J lost 5; bases outside the gene matches: 8. CDR3 region: CASRSSGDLDTQYF. The CDR3 bases that were read are TGTGCCAGTAGAAGCAGCGGGGACCTAGATACG.

With respect to this clone: The DNA ends 3 residues before the CDR3 does, and the rest of the CDR3 is filled in from the germline J gene. The gene calls are TRBV7-6 and TRBJ2-1, with 7 bases fitting TRBD2. CDR1 SGHVS and CDR2 FNYEAQ come from the germline V gene. The ends lost 5 bases at V and 0 bases at J; junction bases unmatched: 4. The CDR3 is 15 residues long. The part of the CDR3 DNA that was read is TGTGCCAGCAGCCCCGGGGGGAACTCCTACAATGAG. This codes for CASSPGGNSYNE. The CDR3 in full is CASSPGGNSYNEQFF.

Only a few counts were recorded for this clone. The read is 3 residues too short to cover the CDR3 end, so that end is filled in from the germline J gene. The chain employs TRBV18 and TRBJ1-1, with 7 bases lining up with TRBD1. The germline CDR1 and CDR2 sequences are KGHSH and LQKENI. The CDR3 is made up of 14 amino acids. Germline trimming cut 4 bases from V and 1 base from J; bases unmatched to any gene: 3. The CDR3 loop is CASSRGQENTEAFF. CDR3 bases read: TGTGCCAGCTCACGCGGACAGGAGAACACTGAA.

This clone was seen many times. The read ends 3 residues early relative to the CDR3; the germline J gene fills the gap. The rearrangement joins TRBV6-2 or TRBV6-3 to TRBJ2-7, with D perhaps matching TRBD2 (6 bases). V lost 4 bases and J 0 bases, leaving 13 bases between the germline ends. The germline gives CDR1 MNHEY, CDR2 SVGEGT. The CDR3 runs 15 residues. The CDR3 loop reads CASSSRRGVSYEQYF. The sequenced CDR3 bases are TGTGCCAGCAGTTCGCGACGCGGGGTCTCCTACGAG.

This clone was observed a handful of times. The CDR3 extends 3 residues past the end of the read, so its final part is completed from the germline J gene. The chain links TRBV6-1 to TRBJ2-2, with 10 bases lining up with TRBD2. The V gene's germline CDR1 is MNHNS and CDR2 SASEGT. The V and J ends lost 1 base and 4 bases, in that order; junction bases with no gene match: 9. CDR3 size: 18 residues. The CDR3 DNA, read in part, is TGTGCCAGCAGTGAAGTTTTTACTAGCGGGACCGGCACCGGGGAG. Protein: CASSEVFTSGTGTGE. The whole CDR3 region reads CASSEVFTSGTGTGELFF.

With respect to this clone: The DNA ends 3 residues before the CDR3 does, and the rest of the CDR3 is filled in from the germline J gene. The rearrangement uses TRBV19 and TRBJ2-3; 7 nucleotides agree with TRBD2. CDR3 length: 14 residues. The J segment lost 4 bases and the V segment lost 4 bases, leaving 5 bases of the junction unmatched. CDR1 and CDR2 (germline): LNHDA, SQIVND (reference sequence). The CDR3: CASSSGRGSDTQYF. CDR3 bases read: TGTGCCAGTAGTAGCGGGAGAGGGTCAGATACG.

There are a few counts of this clone. The missing CDR3 end, 3 residues past where the read stops, is filled in from the germline J gene. The V gene is TRBV19, the J gene TRBJ1-2, with 10 positions matching TRBD1. CDR1 LNHDA and CDR2 SQIVND come from the germline V gene (reference sequence). This CDR3 contains 11 residues. CDR3 sequence reads: CASTTGGGYTF. CDR3 DNA, as far as it was read: TGTGCCAGTACGACAGGGGGCGGC.

Worth noting for this clone: The sequence runs out 3 residues before the end of the CDR3; the remainder is reconstructed from the germline J gene. This chain joins TRBV6-2 or TRBV6-3 and TRBJ2-1, with D possibly being TRBD2 (5 bases). This CDR3 is built from 14 residues. Per the germline V gene, CDR1 is MNHEY and CDR2 is SVGEGT. V was shortened by 5 bases and J by 2 bases, with 10 bases between the two germline ends. The part of the CDR3 DNA that was read is TGTGCCAGCAGTCGGACTCCCCCCTACAATGAG. Its protein product is CASSRTPPYNE. The whole CDR3 region reads CASSRTPPYNEQFF.

The CDR3 here is CASSEFRDISYEQYF. The part of the CDR3 DNA that was read is TGTGCCAGCAGTGAATTCCGGGACATCTCCTACGAG. V is TRBV2 and J is TRBJ2-7, with a weak D call TRBD1 (6 bases). Read data end 3 residues before the CDR3 end; the end is taken from the germline J gene. This CDR3 contains 15 residues. Trimming left V 2 bases short and J 0 bases short, with 11 bases between. The germline V gene has CDR1 SNHLY and CDR2 FYNNEI.

In this sample, this clone turned up many times. Read sequence stops 3 residues before the CDR3 end, and the germline J gene provides the missing end. This chain connects TRBV29-1 to TRBJ2-1, with D uncertain. The V end was cut by 0 bases, the J end by 0 bases, with 9 bases between. From germline, CDR1 is SQVTM and CDR2 ANQGSEA. The CDR3 is made up of 15 amino acids. CDR3 residues: CSVEDPFSSYNEQFF. The sequenced part of the CDR3 DNA is TGCAGCGTTGAAGATCCTTTTAGCTCCTACAATGAG.

This clone was found many times. The covered CDR3 bases are TGCGCCAGCAGTGACTTGGGACAGAACACCGGGGAG. This gives the protein CASSDLGQNTGE. The CDR3 reads in full as CASSDLGQNTGELFF. The chain uses TRBV10-1 and TRBJ2-2; perhaps TRBD1 as D (6 bases). The CDR3 end falls 3 residues outside the read, so it is completed with the germline J gene. The CDR3 loop spans 15 amino acids. CDR1 and CDR2 (germline): WNHNN, SYGVQD (reference sequence). V was shortened by 3 bases and J by 1 base, with 9 bases between the two germline ends.

As for this clone: The observed sequence ends 3 residues before the CDR3 terminus, with the missing tail filled in from the germline J gene. This rearrangement joins TRBV7-9 to TRBJ2-7, with D possibly being TRBD2 (5 bases). The V end lost 1 base, the J end lost 2 bases, and 12 bases lay between the germline ends. There are 15 residues in the CDR3. The germline gives CDR1 SEHNR, CDR2 FQNEAQ (reference sequence). CDR3 region: CASSLDLMTTYEQYF. The part of the CDR3 DNA that was read is TGTGCCAGCAGCTTAGATCTTATGACTACCTACGAG.

There are many counts of this clone. The read halts 3 residues ahead of the CDR3 end, with the missing end drawn from the germline J gene. The chain has TRBV7-2 and TRBJ2-2, with a possible D match to TRBD2 (6 bases). The germline V and J ends were trimmed by 1 base and 6 bases, with 9 bases remaining between them. The CDR3 has 14 residues. In germline, CDR1 is SGHTA, CDR2 FQGNSA. CDR3 protein: CASSLGGVSGELFF. The part of the CDR3 DNA that was read is TGTGCCAGCAGCTTAGGGGGGGTGTCCGGGGAG. The full variable domain, rest sourced from reference TRBV7-2 and TRBJ2-2, is GAGVSQSPSNKVTEKGKDVELRCDPISGHTALYWYRQSLGQGLEFLIYFQGNSAPDKSGLPSDRFSAERTGGSVSTLTIQRTQQEDSAVYLCASSLGGVSGELFFGEGSRLTVL.

A note on this clone: The sequenced fragment ends 3 residues before the CDR3 boundary, so the rest is inferred from the germline J gene. V usage is TRBV7-8 and J usage is TRBJ2-7; D is unclear. Germline CDR1 SGHVS, CDR2 FQNEAQ. The CDR3 contains 15 residues. Trimming left V 1 base short and J 2 bases short, with 12 bases between. The CDR3 bases that were read are TGTGCCAGCAGCTTAGTTAGTCGACAAACCTACGAG. This encodes CASSLVSRQTYE. The CDR3 reads in full as CASSLVSRQTYEQYF.

Many counts were recorded for this clone. CDR3 DNA (partial): TGTGCCAGCAGCTTAGTTTCAGGGATGAACACTGAA. Its translation: CASSLVSGMNTE. The full CDR3 is CASSLVSGMNTEAFF. The chain employs TRBV7-9 and TRBJ1-1, with TRBD1 as a possible D gene (5 bases). The CDR3 end is not reached by the read, which stops 3 residues before it; the germline J gene fills it in. This CDR3 spans 15 amino acids. V was clipped by 1 base and J by 0 bases, with 9 bases between them. Germline loops: CDR1 SEHNR, CDR2 FQNEAQ (reference sequence).